The T cell receptor beta chain described here comes from a study of T cells in Graves' hyperthyroidism and ophthalmopathy. About the study: Peripheral blood draws took place at initial diagnosis, ahead of any treatment.

The study, taken as a whole, reports: A 13 V-J signature model discriminated ophthalmopathy versus stable hyperthyroidism.

RNA transcripts provided the source from which TCR beta CDR3 regions were amplified. With the HTBI primer set, the TCR CDR3 went through a first round of RT-PCR. Using its own MiXCR run on the multiplex PCR reads, TCRdb lists one record per CDR3 protein. The sample has a few hundred thousand distinct CDR3 sequences; around 13% are singletons. V dropped 5 bases and J dropped 8 bases, with 15 bases sitting between them. This CDR3 is built from 14 residues. Germline CDR1 KGHSH, CDR2 LQKENI. Only a few counts were recorded for this clonotype. The antigen is not known. Material for sequencing was blood. The sequence came from a woman aged 25-40 years with Graves' ophthalmopathy. The chain links TRBV18 to TRBJ1-4; no firm D call. Written as DNA, the CDR3 is TGTGCCAGCTCATCTGTACTGGTCGAAGAAAAACTGTTTTTT. It encodes CASSSVLVEEKLFF. Supplemented by reference TRBV18 and TRBJ1-4, the full variable domain reads NAGVMQNPRHLVRRRGQEARLRCSPMKGHSHVYWYRQLPEEGLKFMVYLQKENIIDESGMPKERFSAEFPKEGPSILRIQQVVRGDSAAYFCASSSVLVEEKLFFGSGTQLSVL.